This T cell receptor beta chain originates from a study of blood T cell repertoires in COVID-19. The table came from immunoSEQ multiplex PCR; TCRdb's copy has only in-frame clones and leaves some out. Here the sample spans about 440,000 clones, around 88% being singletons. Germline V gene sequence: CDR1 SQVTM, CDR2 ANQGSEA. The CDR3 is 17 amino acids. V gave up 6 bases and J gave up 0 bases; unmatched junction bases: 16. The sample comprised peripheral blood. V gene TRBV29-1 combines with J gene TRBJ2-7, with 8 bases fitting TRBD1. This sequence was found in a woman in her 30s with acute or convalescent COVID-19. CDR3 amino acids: CSVTTTPRTGSSYEQYF. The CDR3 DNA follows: TGCAGCGTGACAACCACCCCCAGGACAGGGAGCTCCTACGAGCAGTACTTC.